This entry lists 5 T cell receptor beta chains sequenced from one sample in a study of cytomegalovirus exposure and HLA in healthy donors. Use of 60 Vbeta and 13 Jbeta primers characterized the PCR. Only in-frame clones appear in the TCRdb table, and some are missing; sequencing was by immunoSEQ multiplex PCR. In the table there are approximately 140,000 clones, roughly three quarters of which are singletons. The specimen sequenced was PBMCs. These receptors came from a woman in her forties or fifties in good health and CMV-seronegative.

CDR3 amino acids: CASSLVGGTQETQYF. CDR3 in DNA: TGTGCCAGCAGCTTAGTCGGGGGGACCCAAGAGACCCAGTACTTC. V is TRBV7-2 and J is TRBJ2-5; 7 bases align to TRBD2. Germline V gene sequence: CDR1 SGHTA, CDR2 FQGNSA. Unmatched junction bases numbered 3, after V lost 1 base and J lost 1 base. The CDR3 length is 15 residues.

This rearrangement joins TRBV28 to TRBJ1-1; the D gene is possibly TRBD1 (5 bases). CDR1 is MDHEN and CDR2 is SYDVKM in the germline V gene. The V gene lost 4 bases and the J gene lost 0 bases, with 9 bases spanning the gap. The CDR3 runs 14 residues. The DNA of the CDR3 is TGTGCCAGCAGTTCAGGGTCTATGAACACTGAAGCTTTCTTT. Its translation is CASSSGSMNTEAFF. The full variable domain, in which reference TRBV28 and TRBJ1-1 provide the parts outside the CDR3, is DVKVTQSSRYLVKRTGEKVFLECVQDMDHENMFWYRQDPGLGLRLIYFSYDVKMKEKGDIPEGYSVSREKKERFSLILESASTNQTSMYLCASSSGSMNTEAFFGQGTRLTVV.

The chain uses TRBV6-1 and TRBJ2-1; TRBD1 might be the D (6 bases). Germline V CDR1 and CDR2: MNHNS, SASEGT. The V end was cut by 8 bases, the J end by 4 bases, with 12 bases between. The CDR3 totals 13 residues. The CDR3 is CASAGTKYNEQFF. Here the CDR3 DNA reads TGTGCCAGCGCCGGGACAAAATACAATGAGCAGTTCTTC.

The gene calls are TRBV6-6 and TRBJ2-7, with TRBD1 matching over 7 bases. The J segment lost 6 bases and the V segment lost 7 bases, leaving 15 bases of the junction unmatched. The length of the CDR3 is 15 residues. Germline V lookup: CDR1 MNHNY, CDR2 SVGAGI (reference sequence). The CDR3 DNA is TGTGCCAGCACCAACAGGGGCACCTACGCCCTCGAGCAGTACTTC. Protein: CASTNRGTYALEQYF.

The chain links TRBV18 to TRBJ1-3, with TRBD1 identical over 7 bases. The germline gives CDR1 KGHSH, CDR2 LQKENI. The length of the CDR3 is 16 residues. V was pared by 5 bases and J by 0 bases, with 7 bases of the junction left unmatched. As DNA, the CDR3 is TGTGCCAGCTCAACCGGGACAGCTAACTCTGGAAACACCATATATTTT. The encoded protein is CASSTGTANSGNTIYF. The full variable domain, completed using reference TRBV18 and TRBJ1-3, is NAGVMQNPRHLVRRRGQEARLRCSPMKGHSHVYWYRQLPEEGLKFMVYLQKENIIDESGMPKERFSAEFPKEGPSILRIQQVVRGDSAAYFCASSTGTANSGNTIYFGEGSWLTVV.